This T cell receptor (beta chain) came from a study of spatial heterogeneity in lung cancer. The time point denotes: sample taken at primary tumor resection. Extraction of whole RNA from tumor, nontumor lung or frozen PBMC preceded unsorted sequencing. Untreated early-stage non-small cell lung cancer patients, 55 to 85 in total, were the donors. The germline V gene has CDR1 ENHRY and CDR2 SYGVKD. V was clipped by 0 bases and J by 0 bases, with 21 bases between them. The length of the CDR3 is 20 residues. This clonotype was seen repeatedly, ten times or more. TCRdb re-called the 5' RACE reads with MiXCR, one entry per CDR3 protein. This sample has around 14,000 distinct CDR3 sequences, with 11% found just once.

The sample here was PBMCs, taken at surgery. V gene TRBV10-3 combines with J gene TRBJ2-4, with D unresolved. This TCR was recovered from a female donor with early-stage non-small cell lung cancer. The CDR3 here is CAISESGIADFKLAKNIQYF. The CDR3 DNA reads TGTGCCATCAGTGAGTCGGGTATAGCAGACTTTAAACTAGCCAAAAACATTCAGTACTTC.